The 17 T cell receptor beta chains below were found in one sample sequenced in a study of long-term antiretroviral therapy in people with HIV. Researchers ran immunoSEQ v3.0 at survey level. Data came from immunoSEQ multiplex PCR; TCRdb stores just in-frame clones and leaves some out. The sample lists about 20,000 clones, approximately 92% occurring once. The source material was unsorted PBMCs, sampled 4.2 years after starting antiretroviral therapy. Receptors were obtained from a man between 45 and 60 years old with HIV.

This clone was seen once. The rearrangement uses TRBV18 and TRBJ2-2; tentative D call: TRBD1 (6 bases). V lost 2 bases and J lost 7, with 14 bases in between. CDR3 length: 15 residues. Germline CDR1 and CDR2: KGHSH and LQKENI. CDR3 region: CASSPDQQGIGELFF. The CDR3 DNA reads as TGTGCCAGCTCACCAGACCAGCAGGGGATCGGGGAGCTGTTTTTT.

The count of this clone is one. V usage is TRBV18 and J usage is TRBJ2-4, with D possibly being TRBD1 or TRBD2 (6 bases each). CDR3 size: 17 residues. Germline values: CDR1 KGHSH, CDR2 LQKENI. Trimming stripped 2 bases from V and 0 bases from J, with 14 bases between. CDR3 nucleotide sequence: TGTGCCAGCTCACCAGAATTACAGGGACTAGCCAAAAACATTCAGTACTTC. Its translation: CASSPELQGLAKNIQYF.

V is TRBV28 and J is TRBJ2-7, with 7 bases lining up with TRBD1. Germline assignment: CDR1 MDHEN and CDR2 SYDVKM. Trimming cost V 3 bases and J 1 base; bases outside gene matches: 15. The CDR3 extends over 18 amino acids. CDR3 nucleotides: TGTGCCAGCAGTTTTTTAGTTGGAGTCGGGACAGAGTCCTACGAGCAGTACTTC. Amino acid sequence: CASSFLVGVGTESYEQYF.

This clone was observed a handful of times. This chain connects TRBV5-4 to TRBJ1-1; D is unresolved. Germline V gene lookup returns CDR1 SGHNT and CDR2 YYREEE (reference sequence). The CDR3 is made up of 13 amino acids. Trimming took off 7 bases at V and 3 bases at J, with 13 bases between the two ends. DNA for the CDR3: TGTGCCAGCGTGGGGTCGATGGACACTGAAGCTTTCTTT. The encoded protein is CASVGSMDTEAFF.

The CDR3 region is CASGQAAFNYGYTF. The CDR3 bases are TGTGCCAGCGGGCAGGCAGCCTTTAACTATGGCTACACCTTC. The chain couples TRBV6-1 to TRBJ1-2; D is uncertain. V shed 8 bases and J shed 1 base, with 14 bases lying between them. The CDR3 contains 14 residues. Looked up from germline, CDR1 is MNHNS and CDR2 is SASEGT.

The V call is TRBV5-1, the J call TRBJ1-4; 7 bases match TRBD1. Per the germline V gene, CDR1 is SGHRS and CDR2 is YFSETQ. J gave up 3 bases and V 3 bases, and 2 bases lay outside the gene matches. This CDR3 comprises 14 residues. CDR3 bases: TGCGCCAGCAGCTCGGACAGGCCTAATGAAAAACTGTTTTTT. Translated, it gives CASSSDRPNEKLFF.

This chain links TRBV20-1 with TRBJ2-1, with D possibly matching TRBD2 (6 bases). V was pared by 7 bases and J by 15 bases, with 13 bases between. The CDR3 spans 9 residues. Looked up from germline, CDR1 is DFQATT and CDR2 is SNEGSKA (reference sequence). This CDR3 reads CSVAGPAFF. DNA of the CDR3: TGCAGTGTTGCGGGGCCCGCGTTCTTC.

The CDR3 region has the DNA TGCGCCAGTCAAGCTCGTCCGTCCTCGAACACCGGGGAGCTGTTTTTT. Amino acid sequence: CASQARPSSNTGELFF. This rearrangement joins TRBV5-1 to TRBJ2-2; D gene uncertain. CDR1 is SGHRS, CDR2 YFSETQ, per germline. This CDR3 region has 16 residues. Trimming took off 8 bases at V and 0 bases at J, with 17 bases between the two ends. Using reference TRBV5-1 and TRBJ2-2 for the parts outside the CDR3, the full variable domain is KAGVTQTPRYLIKTRGQQVTLSCSPISGHRSVSWYQQTPGQGLQFLFEYFSETQRNKGNFPGRFSGRQFSNSRSEMNVSTLELGDSALYLCASQARPSSNTGELFFGEGSRLTVL.

The gene calls are TRBV6-1 and TRBJ1-1; D perhaps matches TRBD1 (6 bases). Per germline, CDR1 MNHNS and CDR2 SASEGT. V was shortened by 8 bases and J by 0 bases, with 16 bases between the two germline ends. The CDR3 totals 15 residues. CDR3 loop: CASGGAGAVNTEAFF. Written as DNA, the CDR3 is TGTGCCAGCGGGGGGGCAGGGGCCGTGAACACTGAAGCTTTCTTT.

J is TRBJ1-2 and V is TRBV9; 11 nucleotides match TRBD1. Germline V gene lookup returns CDR1 SGDLS and CDR2 YYNGEE. The CDR3 spans 16 residues. V was pared by 0 bases and J by 4 bases, with 5 bases of the junction left unmatched. DNA for the CDR3: TGTGCCAGCAGCGTAGAGGACAGGGGGCGAGGCTATGGCTACACCTTC. This translates into CASSVEDRGRGYGYTF.

The J gene is TRBJ2-2, the V gene TRBV19; D is ambiguous. The ends were cut back, 5 bases at V and 5 bases at J, with 15 bases in the middle. Germline CDR1 and CDR2: LNHDA and SQIVND (reference sequence). The CDR3 is made up of 15 amino acids. CDR3 sequence: CASSPTLVTTGELFF. The CDR3 DNA follows: TGTGCCAGTAGTCCCACTCTAGTGACAACCGGGGAGCTGTTTTTT.

This chain joins TRBV19 and TRBJ2-2; 7 bases are shared with TRBD2. With 3 bases clipped from V and 6 bases from J, the junction kept 4 bases outside the gene matches. Germline CDR1 is LNHDA and CDR2 is SQIVND (reference sequence). The CDR3 has 14 amino acids. DNA for the CDR3: TGTGCCAGTAGTATTTCACGGGGGGCCGGGGAGCTGTTTTTT. Amino acid sequence: CASSISRGAGELFF.

The chain has TRBV5-1 and TRBJ1-1; D possibly corresponds to TRBD1 (6 bases). Trimming stripped 2 bases from V and 7 bases from J, with 12 bases between. This CDR3 is built from 13 residues. The germline CDR1 and CDR2 sequences are SGHRS and YFSETQ. The DNA of the CDR3 is TGCGCCAGCAGCTTCACAGGGAAGGATGAAGCTTTCTTT. This gives the protein CASSFTGKDEAFF.

V and J are TRBV18 and TRBJ2-7; D is perhaps TRBD2 (6 bases). CDR3 length equals 15 residues. Trimming took 1 base from V and 2 from J, leaving 12 bases between them. Germline assignment: CDR1 KGHSH and CDR2 LQKENI. The CDR3 region has the DNA TGTGCCAGCTCACCACGACCGGGGGAGACCTACGAGCAGTACTTC. This codes for CASSPRPGETYEQYF.

The CDR3 bases are TGCGCCAGCAGGATTGGTAGCTCCTCAGATACGCAGTATTTT. Amino acid sequence: CASRIGSSSDTQYF. The chain recombines TRBV5-1 with TRBJ2-3; D uncertain. Trimming removed 5 bases from V and 4 bases from J, with 14 bases in between. This CDR3 spans 14 amino acids. CDR1 and CDR2 from the germline V gene are SGHRS and YFSETQ.

V gene TRBV7-8 combines with J gene TRBJ2-1; 9 bases fit TRBD2. Germline loops: CDR1 SGHVS, CDR2 FQNEAQ. The trim removed 3 bases at V and 5 bases at J, leaving 5 bases unmatched. The CDR3 has 15 residues. CDR3 bases: TGTGCCAGCAGCTTGCGGCTAGCGGGGAACAATGAGCAGTTCTTC. It encodes CASSLRLAGNNEQFF.

The rearrangement links TRBV28 to TRBJ1-5; no clear D. Trimming removed 5 bases at V and 2 bases at J, with 4 bases between. Germline V gene data show CDR1 as MDHEN and CDR2 as SYDVKM. The CDR3 runs 12 residues. This CDR3 is CASSVRNQPQHF. CDR3 bases: TGTGCCAGCAGTGTCCGCAATCAGCCCCAGCATTTT.